This TCR beta chain is from a study of PD-1 blockade in classical Hodgkin lymphoma (dated by TCRdb to 2020 to 2022). A note on the overall study: Nivolumab dosing was 3 mg/kg intravenously every 2 weeks, continuing until either disease progression or unacceptable toxicity. The study used CyTOF and TCR beta sequencing to define a peripheral blood immune signature of response to PD-1 blockade in classical Hodgkin lymphoma.

Turning to this clone: Its antigen has not been determined. Qualities for individual bases were not recorded, and no much larger clone is one base off.

Interpreted using the paper, the time point label stands for: cycle 4 day 1 (C4D1), after five to seven weeks of nivolumab. All trial patients had relapsed after autologous stem cell transplantation, with cohorts A, B and C differing in prior brentuximab vedotin exposure. The trial cohort was composed of about 54 patients with relapsed/refractory classical Hodgkin lymphoma, for whom complete response, partial response or progressive disease was recorded as best overall response. In the multi-cohort phase II CheckMate 205 trial, trial patients received single-agent nivolumab. Best overall response was determined by an independent review committee according to the 2007 International Working Group response criteria. Trial PBMCs were obtained immediately prior to nivolumab initiation (C1D1) and on therapy at cycle 2 day 1 and cycle 4 day 1. Peripheral blood was collected in 8 mL Vacutainer Cell Preparation Tubes, from which PBMCs were isolated by centrifugation and then cryopreserved.

Genomic DNA was isolated using the Qiagen DNeasy kit from unsorted PBMCs as well as from negatively selected CD4+ and CD8+ fractions. Amplification of TCR beta CDR3 regions was done by immunoSEQ multiplex PCR with primers that anneal to V and J segments. A synthetic immune receptor repertoire was used to minimize amplification bias, and any remaining bias was removed computationally after sequencing. The paper's data handling went like this. Repertoire diversity was quantified as the Shannon entropy index using custom Python scripts. Unsorted, CD4+ and CD8+ repertoires were analyzed separately, except in combined analyses where CD4+ and CD8+ sequences were merged in silico. A clone was considered expanded if an increase in frequency of at least 2-fold after treatment relative to C1D1 was found, and a pseudocount of 0.5 was applied to clones undetected at baseline. Singleton clones were defined as clones with 0 or 1 copy at C1D1, and non-singleton clones were defined as clones with 2 or more copies. Clones expanded in unsorted samples were assigned a CD4+, CD8+ or unknown annotation through matching of protein sequences in sorted samples from the same patient. Wilcoxon tests were applied to paired samples to test diversity changes from C1D1 to C4D1. The table comes from immuneACCESS by way of TCRdb, which keeps in-frame sequences with V and J called. Part of the clones is missing from these tables; in studies checked, under half for an unresolved V gene and the rest for unknown reasons. V and J calls and clone size are given by that table; D and trimming were obtained from the DNA. In all, the sample holds around 60,000 clones, and about 89% of those were seen once. The leading ten clones occupy under 13% of the sample.

The V end loses 0 bases and the J end loses 4 bases, and a stretch of 9 bases separates them. CDR1 and CDR2 are drawn from the germline V gene (reference sequence): GTSNPN, SVGIG. The CDR3 goes from the cysteine to the phenylalanine over 13 residues. Only the CDR3 DNA stays, 39 bases, in frame from base 1. What the work shows at the level of the full study, not this receptor alone: Baseline diversity similar to that of newly diagnosed patients was observed in trial patients achieving complete response, whereas significantly lower diversity was observed in partial responders and progressors. The study covered only a single clinical trial cohort, and the causes of the repertoire differences, possibly disease activity or prior therapy, were still not defined. CD4+ but not CD8+ TCR diversity rose significantly by C4D1 (p=0.0027 vs p=0.16), most apparent in complete responders (p=0.02). Baseline TCR diversity was reported to be lower in newly diagnosed patients than in healthy donors and to be lower still in relapsed/refractory patients. Patients starting nivolumab less than 1 year after ASCT had lower diversity and were excluded from later analyses to avoid confounding by immune reconstitution.

The sequence was obtained from a human donor with classical Hodgkin lymphoma. The V gene is TRBV30 and the J gene is TRBJ1-1; the best D guess is TRBD1, with 6 bases matching. Material: peripheral blood mononuclear cells (PBMCs), obtained before the fourth cycle of nivolumab. The CDR3 here reads CAWSVGGGTEAFF. DNA sequence: TGTGCCTGGAGTGTAGGGGGGGGCACTGAAGCTTTCTTT.